The subject of this entry is one T cell receptor (beta chain). This entry belongs to a study of blood T cell repertoires in COVID-19. The wider study: Samples representing acute and convalescent COVID-19 were sourced from the United States, Italy and Spain. The cDNA or gDNA used as material had been derived from T cells, B-cell-depleted T cells, or PBMCs.

Participants had their cohort set by participant-reported clinical history. Original analysis: Amplification of reference gene primers was used by the study to estimate nucleated cell counts. Assay: immunoSEQ multiplex PCR; the TCRdb copy retains only in-frame clones and omits some. That table is the source of V, J and clone size, and D and trimming were worked out from the DNA. The table lists approximately 250,000 clones, around 85% of them singletons, with approximately 8.6% in the top ten. In germline, CDR1 is MNHEY, CDR2 SMNVEV (reference sequence). The CDR3 consists of 17 residues. Between the trimmed V and J ends, which lost 0 bases and 0 bases, there was a span of 14 bases.

This rearrangement joins TRBV27 to TRBJ1-1; D ambiguous. The sample consisted of PBMCs or T cells enriched from blood (not recorded which). The source is a woman aged 45-65 years with acute COVID-19. Written as DNA, the CDR3 is TGTGCCAGCAGTTTATCGTTGCCCGCGGCCATGAACACTGAAGCTTTCTTT. Translated, it gives CASSLSLPAAMNTEAFF.